Below, one T cell receptor beta chain is given with its context. Authors' processing steps: Researchers report that nucleated cell counts were estimated from reference gene primer amplification. Assay used: immunoSEQ multiplex PCR; TCRdb lists only in-frame clones, some missing. V, J and clone size reflect that table, while D and trimming were determined from the DNA. This sample has about 110,000 clones, with less than 85% found just once. The data derive from a study of blood T cell repertoires in COVID-19. The wider study: The United States, Italy and Spain provided the acute and convalescent COVID-19 samples. PBMCs, B-cell-depleted T cells, or T cells were the source of the cDNA or gDNA that made up the material.

This CDR3 is 13 amino acids long. Trimming removed 7 bases from V and 5 bases from J, with 14 bases in between. The material sequenced was peripheral blood. The receptor's source is a woman between 35 and 50 years old with acute or convalescent COVID-19. The rearrangement links TRBV12-3 or TRBV12-4 to TRBJ1-1; D not resolved. The CDR3 DNA sequence: TGTGCCAGCACCTCCTCCGAGGGAACTGAAGCTTTCTTT. Protein: CASTSSEGTEAFF.